This is a list of T cell receptor beta chains from one sample in a study of cytomegalovirus exposure and HLA in healthy donors. Produced via immunoSEQ multiplex PCR; TCRdb's table is partial and in-frame only. The sample contains about 160,000 clones, roughly 79% of which appear only once. The sample was PBMCs. The receptor source for this set is a man between 18 and 35 years old in good health and CMV-seropositive. The CDR3 runs from the conserved cysteine through the conserved F or W. D genes are given only for firm matches. Some rows mark clone size as missing; the rest say once, few, many or name a class of expanded clone.

- - TRBJ2-1 TRBV30 CAWSVTRERSEQFF TGTGCCTGGAGTGTAACCAGGGAAAGGAGTGAGCAGTTCTTC
- - TRBJ2-5 TRBV7-2 CASSLDFSGETQYF TGTGCCAGCAGCTTAGATTTCAGCGGAGAGACCCAGTACTTC
once - TRBJ2-5 TRBV5-1 CASSLGGGETQYF TGCGCCAGCAGCTTGGGAGGGGGAGAGACCCAGTACTTC
- - TRBJ2-1 TRBV11-2 CASSLGYGRNNEQFF TGTGCCAGCAGCTTAGGGTACGGGAGAAACAATGAGCAGTTCTTC
- - TRBJ2-2 TRBV11-2 CASSFGNQDTGELFF TGTGCCAGCAGCTTTGGTAACCAGGACACCGGGGAGCTGTTTTTT
- TRBD2 TRBJ2-3 TRBV7-9 CASSLGPTSGRGADTQYF TGTGCCAGCAGCTTAGGCCCGACTAGCGGGAGAGGGGCAGATACGCAGTATTTT
- TRBD1 TRBJ1-1 TRBV19 CASSIMDRATEAFF TGTGCCAGTAGTATCATGGACAGGGCCACTGAAGCTTTCTTT
once - TRBJ1-2 TRBV7-2 CASSFTGTYGYTF TGTGCCAGCAGCTTCACAGGGACCTATGGCTACACCTTC
- - TRBJ2-3 TRBV5-4 CASSLAVGAATDTQYF TGTGCCAGCAGCTTGGCAGTGGGGGCCGCCACAGATACGCAGTATTTT
- TRBD1 TRBJ2-1 TRBV6-5 CASGSQGAYEQFF TGTGCCAGCGGATCTCAGGGGGCGTACGAGCAGTTCTTC
few - TRBJ1-1 TRBV29-1 CSVGGGRAFF TGCAGCGTCGGCGGGGGACGGGCTTTCTTT
- TRBD1 TRBJ1-4 TRBV6-5 CASPEGAYEKLFF TGTGCCAGCCCGGAGGGGGCGTATGAAAAACTGTTTTTT
- - TRBJ1-5 TRBV28 CASISPNQPQHF TGTGCCAGCATTTCCCCGAATCAGCCCCAGCATTTT
few TRBD1 TRBJ1-2 TRBV10-1 CASSESVGTGANGYTF TGCGCCAGCAGTGAGTCCGTTGGGACAGGGGCGAATGGCTACACCTTC
- TRBD1 TRBJ2-7 TRBV6-5 CASKFTGGSYEQYF TGTGCCAGCAAGTTCACAGGGGGGTCCTACGAGCAGTACTTC
- - TRBJ1-5 TRBV5-8 CASSFDSSNSQPQHF TGTGCCAGCAGCTTCGACAGCTCTAACAGTCAGCCCCAGCATTTT
- - TRBJ2-5 TRBV11-3 CASSPRLGVRTQYF TGTGCCAGCAGCCCTCGGCTAGGGGTACGGACCCAGTACTTC
- TRBD2 TRBJ2-1 TRBV6-1 CASSERGRREVLSYNEQFF TGTGCCAGCAGTGAAAGGGGGAGGCGGGAGGTCTTGTCCTACAATGAGCAGTTCTTC
- - TRBJ1-1 TRBV6-1 CASGLEGNTEAFF TGTGCCAGCGGTCTGGAGGGGAACACTGAAGCTTTCTTT
few TRBD1 TRBJ2-7 TRBV11-2 CASSLVGGQGYEQYF TGTGCCAGCAGCTTAGTCGGGGGACAGGGGTACGAGCAGTACTTC
- TRBD1 TRBJ2-3 TRBV7-9 CASSLWDSLTDTQYF TGTGCCAGCAGCTTATGGGACAGCCTCACAGATACGCAGTATTTT
- - TRBJ2-7 TRBV9 CASSVTWGWGVEQYF TGTGCCAGCAGCGTGACCTGGGGGTGGGGGGTCGAGCAGTACTTC
- TRBD2 TRBJ2-1 TRBV27 CASSALLAVYNEQFF TGTGCCAGCAGTGCCTTACTAGCGGTATACAATGAGCAGTTCTTC
- - TRBJ2-5 TRBV11-2 CASSWADKTQYF TGTGCCAGCAGCTGGGCGGACAAGACCCAGTACTTC
- - TRBJ2-7 TRBV27 CASSLGQGRIYEQYF TGTGCCAGCAGTTTGGGGCAGGGCAGGATATACGAGCAGTACTTC
- - TRBJ2-3 TRBV7-9 CASSLTQGSDTQYF TGTGCCAGCAGCTTGACCCAGGGATCAGATACGCAGTATTTT
few - TRBJ1-1 TRBV19 CASSIGSTTTEAFF TGTGCCAGTAGTATTGGCTCGACAACAACTGAAGCTTTCTTT
- - TRBJ2-5 TRBV13 CASSSDSPGQRETQYF TGTGCCAGCAGTTCGGACTCCCCGGGCCAGCGGGAGACCCAGTACTTC
- - TRBJ2-1 TRBV7-2 CASSPDRINEQFF TGTGCCAGCAGCCCCGACAGAATCAATGAGCAGTTCTTC
- - TRBJ1-5 TRBV28 CASSFSPTGFNQPQHF TGTGCCAGCAGTTTCTCTCCGACAGGTTTCAATCAGCCCCAGCATTTT
- TRBD1 TRBJ2-7 TRBV12-5 CASGFLIQGAGEQYF TGTGCTAGTGGTTTTCTTATTCAGGGGGCGGGTGAGCAGTACTTC
- TRBD1 TRBJ1-2 TRBV19 CASSLGQGSNYGYTF TGTGCCAGTAGTCTCGGACAGGGATCCAACTATGGCTACACCTTC
- - TRBJ1-1 TRBV9 CASSRGMGADVAEAFF TGTGCCAGCAGTCGAGGAATGGGGGCGGATGTCGCTGAAGCTTTCTTT